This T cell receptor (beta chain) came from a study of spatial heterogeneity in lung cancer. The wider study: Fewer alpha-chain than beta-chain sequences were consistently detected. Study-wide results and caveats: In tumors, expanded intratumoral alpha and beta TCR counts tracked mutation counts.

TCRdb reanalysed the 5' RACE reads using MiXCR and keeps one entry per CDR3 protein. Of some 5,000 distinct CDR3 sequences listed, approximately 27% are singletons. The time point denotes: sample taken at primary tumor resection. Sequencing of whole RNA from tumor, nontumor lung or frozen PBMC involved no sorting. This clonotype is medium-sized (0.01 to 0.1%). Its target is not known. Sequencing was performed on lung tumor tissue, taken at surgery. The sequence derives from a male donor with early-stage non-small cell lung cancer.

For the CDR3, the DNA is TGTGCCAGCAGCTTAGGGGTCCGGCCAGACTACGAGCAGTACTTC. It yields the protein CASSLGVRPDYEQYF. The chain is built from TRBV7-6 and TRBJ2-7; D is uncertain. The germline V and J ends were trimmed by 1 base and 3 bases, with 13 bases remaining between them. The CDR3 loop spans 15 amino acids. The germline V gene has CDR1 SGHVS and CDR2 FNYEAQ.